The 17 T cell receptor beta chains below come from one sample, sequenced in a study of CD4 T cell repertoires in COVID-19. No culture step preceded sequencing of the ex vivo isolated memory T cells. The repertoire was sequenced with immunoSEQ multiplex PCR; TCRdb's copy has only in-frame clones and lacks some. The table includes over 20,000 clones, around 87% detected once. This sample comprised central memory CD4+ T cells from blood, obtained before the COVID-19 pandemic. These TCRs come from a human donor who had COVID-19.

V usage is TRBV19 and J usage is TRBJ1-2; D is possibly TRBD1 (5 bases). The CDR3 totals 13 residues. The germline V gene encodes CDR1 LNHDA and CDR2 SQIVND (reference sequence). With 6 bases removed from V and 6 bases from J, the gap between germline ends came to 14 bases. CDR3 sequence: CASSTQGKDGYTF. CDR3 nucleotides: TGTGCCAGTAGCACTCAGGGTAAAGATGGCTACACCTTC.

The chain uses TRBV5-1 and TRBJ2-7; D uncertain. CDR3 length equals 16 residues. Deletions cut 0 bases from V and 0 bases from J, with 13 bases between. Germline V gives CDR1 SGHRS, CDR2 YFSETQ. The CDR3 here is CASSLGGAPSSYEQYF. The CDR3, as DNA: TGCGCCAGCAGCTTGGGAGGAGCGCCTAGCTCCTACGAGCAGTACTTC.

The J gene is TRBJ2-7, the V gene TRBV7-9; perhaps TRBD1 as D (6 bases). The CDR3 runs to 17 residues. Germline V gene lookup returns CDR1 SEHNR and CDR2 FQNEAQ (reference sequence). Trimming shortened V by 3 bases and J by 0 bases, and 18 bases separated the two germline ends. Written as DNA, the CDR3 is TGTGCCAGCAGCTTCTCAAGGGGGAACCCAGCCTCCTACGAGCAGTACTTC. It is translated as CASSFSRGNPASYEQYF. Complete variable domain (other parts from reference TRBV7-9 and TRBJ2-7): DTGVSQNPRHKITKRGQNVTFRCDPISEHNRLYWYRQTLGQGPEFLTYFQNEAQLEKSRLLSDRFSAERPKGSFSTLEIQRTEQGDSAMYLCASSFSRGNPASYEQYFGPGTRLTVT.

The chain carries TRBV5-1 and TRBJ2-5; 11 bases agree with TRBD2. J gave up 1 base and V 1 base, and 6 bases lay outside the gene matches. The germline V gene has CDR1 SGHRS and CDR2 YFSETQ. The CDR3 has 17 amino acids. CDR3 amino acids: CASSLFVAGGVQETQYF. The CDR3 DNA sequence: TGCGCCAGCAGCTTGTTCGTAGCGGGAGGGGTCCAAGAGACCCAGTACTTC.

V usage is TRBV19 and J usage is TRBJ2-5; 8 bases map to TRBD1. The CDR3 spans 14 residues. CDR1 and CDR2 from the germline V gene are LNHDA and SQIVND (reference sequence). J was trimmed by 4 bases and V by 9 bases; bases with no gene match: 10. The CDR3 spells CASSTGGGGETQYF. The CDR3 bases are TGTGCCAGCTCTACAGGGGGTGGAGGAGAGACCCAGTACTTC.

The V and J genes are TRBV4-2 and TRBJ1-1; TRBD1 matches 9 bases. CDR3 length equals 15 residues. CDR1 LGHNA and CDR2 YNFKEQ come from the germline V gene. Losses at the gene ends were 4 bases for V and 6 bases for J; bases not matched to a gene: 9. CDR3 sequence: CASSPRDRAWAEAFF. For the CDR3, the DNA is TGTGCCAGCAGCCCGCGGGACAGGGCCTGGGCTGAAGCTTTCTTT.

In DNA form, the CDR3 reads TGCGCCAGCAGCCTAGGTACCGGGGTTAATCCAGCTTTCTTT. Amino acids: CASSLGTGVNPAFF. The V and J genes are TRBV5-1 and TRBJ1-1; D gene uncertain. The CDR3 consists of 14 residues. Germline-derived CDR1 and CDR2 are SGHRS and YFSETQ. Trimming pared 4 bases from V and 10 bases from J, leaving 20 bases between.

The chain combines TRBV28 with TRBJ1-1, with TRBD1 matching over 8 bases. Losses at the gene ends were 5 bases for V and 8 bases for J; bases not matched to a gene: 7. The CDR3 consists of 13 residues. Germline CDR1 and CDR2: MDHEN and SYDVKM. CDR3: CASSTRTGLEAFF. The CDR3 bases are TGTGCCAGCAGTACAAGGACAGGGCTGGAAGCTTTCTTT.

The V gene is TRBV7-6, the J gene TRBJ2-2, with 10 bases identical to TRBD2. The germline gives CDR1 SGHVS, CDR2 FNYEAQ. The trim removed 11 bases at V and 5 bases at J, leaving 17 bases unmatched. This CDR3 contains 17 residues. The CDR3 sequence is CAVGLAVMRGGTGELFF. Here the CDR3 DNA reads TGTGCCGTTGGACTAGCGGTGATGAGAGGTGGTACCGGGGAGCTGTTTTTT. The full variable domain, in which reference TRBV7-6 and TRBJ2-2 provide the parts outside the CDR3, is GAGVSQSPRYKVTKRGQDVALRCDPISGHVSLYWYRQALGQGPEFLTYFNYEAQQDKSGLPNDRFSAERPEGSISTLTIQRTEQRDSAMYRCAVGLAVMRGGTGELFFGEGSRLTVL.

The chain recombines TRBV9 with TRBJ2-6, with D unclear. CDR1 SGDLS and CDR2 YYNGEE come from the germline V gene. The CDR3 contains 15 residues. Between the trimmed V and J ends, which lost 0 bases and 2 bases, there was a span of 6 bases. CDR3 nucleotide sequence: TGTGCCAGCAGCGTAGTGGTAGCTGGGGCCAACGTCCTGACTTTC. This gives the protein CASSVVVAGANVLTF.

The chain joins TRBV10-3 to TRBJ2-7; a possible D gene is TRBD2 (7 bases). CDR3 size: 12 residues. V lost 7 bases and J lost 5, with 12 bases in between. Germline CDR1 is ENHRY and CDR2 is SYGVKD. The DNA of the CDR3 is TGTGCCATCACTGGGGGGGCCAACGAGCAGTACTTC. As protein: CAITGGANEQYF.

V usage is TRBV6-6 and J usage is TRBJ2-7; TRBD1 agrees at 7 bases. With V trimmed by 7 bases and J by 3 bases, 6 bases remained unmatched. The CDR3 runs 13 residues. CDR1 and CDR2 from the germline V gene are MNHNY and SVGAGI (reference sequence). The chain's CDR3 is CASTQGDIYEQYF. Written as DNA, the CDR3 is TGTGCCAGCACCCAGGGGGACATCTACGAGCAGTACTTC.

This clone showed up just a few times. The chain joins TRBV4-1 to TRBJ1-3; 9 positions match TRBD1. Germline CDR1 reads MGHRA; CDR2 reads YSYEKL. CDR3 length: 15 amino acids. V dropped 1 base and J dropped 4; count of bases not matched to a gene: 2. The DNA for the CDR3 is TGCGCCAGCAGCCAAGCCGGGACAGGGGGAAACACCATATATTTT. Translated, it gives CASSQAGTGGNTIYF.

This clone occurred a few times. The chain has TRBV6-1 and TRBJ2-3, with D perhaps TRBD1 (6 bases). With 11 bases removed from V and 6 bases from J, the gap between germline ends came to 18 bases. Germline V gene sequence: CDR1 MNHNS, CDR2 SASEGT. CDR3 length: 13 residues. CDR3 sequence: CAGRRGITDTQYF. CDR3 coding DNA: TGTGCCGGTCGCAGGGGCATAACGGATACGCAGTATTTT.

The rearrangement joins TRBV7-8 to TRBJ1-1; unclear D gene. This CDR3 comprises 13 residues. Germline lookup yields CDR1 SGHVS and CDR2 FQNEAQ. V gave up 2 bases and J gave up 11 bases, with 15 bases separating them. The CDR3 DNA sequence: TGTGCCAGCAGCTTATTTCTCGGATGGGAGGCTTTCTTT. It translates to CASSLFLGWEAFF. Looking up the rest from reference TRBV7-8 and TRBJ1-1 gives the full variable domain: GAGVSQSPRYKVAKRGQDVALRCDPISGHVSLFWYQQALGQGPEFLTYFQNEAQLDKSGLPSDRFFAERPEGSVSTLKIQRTQQEDSAVYLCASSLFLGWEAFFGQGTRLTVV.

Details on this clone: At the DNA level, this CDR3 is encoded by other sequences in the same sample as well. The V call is TRBV5-4, the J call TRBJ1-1, with 7 bases lining up with TRBD1. Germline V gene sequence: CDR1 SGHNT, CDR2 YYREEE (reference sequence). Germline trimming cut 1 base from V and 0 bases from J; bases unmatched to any gene: 0. CDR3 length: 14 amino acids. The CDR3 DNA follows: TGTGCCAGCAGCTTGCAGGGGGTGAACACTGAAGCTTTCTTT. Its translation: CASSLQGVNTEAFF.

The rearrangement uses TRBV7-9 and TRBJ2-5; 7 bases agree with TRBD2. Unmatched junction bases numbered 10, after V lost 5 bases and J lost 7 bases. This CDR3 is built from 14 residues. Looked up from germline, CDR1 is SEHNR and CDR2 is FQNEAQ (reference sequence). The CDR3: CASSHRDYPPTQYF. In DNA form, the CDR3 reads TGTGCCAGCAGCCACCGGGACTACCCACCGACCCAGTACTTC.